Presented here are 2 T cell receptor beta chains from one specimen sequenced in a study of T cells in Graves' hyperthyroidism and ophthalmopathy (dated by TCRdb to 2018 to 2020). Libraries were built with multiplex PCR. The sequencer was an Illumina HiSeq 2000. The TCR beta CDR3 regions were amplified from the RNA transcripts. For the first round of RT-PCR on the TCR CDR3, the HTBI primer set was used together with the Qiagen OneStep RT-PCR kit. TCRdb took the public reads, trimmed them with fastp at Q25, ran MiXCR for clone calling and kept in-frame beta chains. Duplicate CDR3 protein sequences are folded into a single record with the most common DNA and genes. The sample table records 500,000 to 800,000 distinct CDR3 sequences; roughly 15% of these occur just once. The ten most abundant clones make up under 15% of the sample. Sample: blood. The receptor source for this set is a woman aged 50 to 65 with Graves' ophthalmopathy.

This clonotype has a count of ten or more. Relative to the germline gene, one junction end is altered; a read error may explain this. This rearrangement joins TRBV27 to TRBJ2-7, with 8 bases that match TRBD1. Per germline, CDR1 MNHEY and CDR2 SMNVEV (reference sequence). The length of the CDR3 is 14 residues. The CDR3 region has the DNA TGCGCCAGCAGCTTAGGACAGGGCCACTACGAGCAGTACTTC. Amino acids: CASSLGQGHYEQYF.

This clonotype was counted at least ten times. The V gene is TRBV12-3 or TRBV12-4, the J gene TRBJ1-6; D possibly corresponds to TRBD1 (6 bases). This CDR3 is built from 15 residues. The ends were cut back, 3 bases at V and 5 bases at J, with 11 bases in the middle. CDR3 residues: CASSLQGFDNSPLHF. The CDR3 DNA reads TGTGCCAGCAGTTTGCAGGGGTTTGATAATTCACCCCTCCACTTT.